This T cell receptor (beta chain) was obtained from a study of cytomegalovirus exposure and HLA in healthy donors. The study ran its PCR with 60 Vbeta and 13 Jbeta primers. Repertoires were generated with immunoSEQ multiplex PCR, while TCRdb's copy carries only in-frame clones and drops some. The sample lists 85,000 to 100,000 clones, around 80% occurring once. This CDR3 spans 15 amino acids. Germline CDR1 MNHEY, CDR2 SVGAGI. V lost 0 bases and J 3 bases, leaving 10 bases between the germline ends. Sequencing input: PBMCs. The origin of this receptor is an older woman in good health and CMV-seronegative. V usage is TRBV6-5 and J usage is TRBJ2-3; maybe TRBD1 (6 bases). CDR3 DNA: TGTGCCAGCAGTTACTCCAGGGGCTGGACAGATACGCAGTATTTT. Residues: CASSYSRGWTDTQYF.